Listed below are T cell receptor beta chains from one sample, sequenced in a study of OX40 agonist ivuxolimab in advanced cancers. Generated by immunoSEQ multiplex PCR, the TCRdb table keeps only in-frame clones and is missing some. Of about 68,000 clones listed, roughly 90% were seen once; the top ten hold about 1%. Sequenced here: CD4+ or CD8+ T cells sorted from blood, sampled in a trial of the OX40 agonist ivuxolimab. The source of these receptors is an adult with an advanced solid tumor such as melanoma, head and neck, liver or kidney cancer. CDR3s include the opening cysteine and the closing phenylalanine or tryptophan. The D gene is left open where the match is weak. Clone size is stated in some rows and not others, as once, few, many or a class when expanded.

J: TRBJ2-7
V: TRBV6-6
size: few
D: -
CDR3: CASTPKSSYEQYF
DNA: TGTGCCAGTACCCCCAAGAGCTCCTACGAGCAGTACTTC

J: TRBJ2-2
V: TRBV27
size: -
D: -
CDR3: CASRPLGQINTGELFF
DNA: TGTGCCAGCAGACCTCTAGGCCAAATTAACACCGGGGAGCTGTTTTTT

J: TRBJ2-1
V: TRBV10-3
size: -
D: TRBD2
CDR3: CAISDDSGRAQYNEQFF
DNA: TGTGCCATCAGTGACGATAGCGGGAGGGCCCAATACAATGAGCAGTTCTTC

J: TRBJ2-1
V: TRBV5-1
size: -
D: TRBD1
CDR3: CASSGLTGGASNEQFF
DNA: TGCGCCAGCAGCGGGCTGACAGGGGGCGCGAGCAATGAGCAGTTCTTC

J: TRBJ1-1
V: TRBV5-1
size: -
D: -
CDR3: CASSLPGANTEAFF
DNA: TGCGCCAGCAGCTTGCCAGGGGCAAACACTGAAGCTTTCTTT

J: TRBJ2-7
V: TRBV7-2
size: -
D: TRBD2
CDR3: CASSSRSGSSYEQYF
DNA: TGTGCCAGCAGCTCCCGTAGCGGGAGCTCCTACGAGCAGTACTTC

J: TRBJ1-2
V: TRBV5-1
size: -
D: -
CDR3: CASSFSPVEVGYTF
DNA: TGCGCCAGCAGCTTTTCGCCAGTCGAGGTCGGCTACACCTTC

J: TRBJ2-7
V: TRBV19
size: -
D: TRBD1
CDR3: CASSNRGTGDLDEQYF
DNA: TGTGCCAGTAGTAACCGGGGGACAGGGGACTTGGACGAGCAGTACTTC

J: TRBJ2-3
V: TRBV7-8
size: -
D: -
CDR3: CASSPLGSTDTQYF
DNA: TGTGCCAGCAGCCCTCTGGGTAGCACAGATACGCAGTATTTT

J: TRBJ2-3
V: TRBV7-9
size: -
D: -
CDR3: CASSSGYEDTQYF
DNA: TGTGCCAGCAGCAGTGGTTACGAAGATACGCAGTATTTT

J: TRBJ2-5
V: TRBV29-1
size: -
D: TRBD1
CDR3: CSVERQGARGETQYF
DNA: TGCAGCGTGGAAAGACAGGGGGCCAGGGGGGAGACCCAGTACTTC

J: TRBJ2-5
V: TRBV28
size: once
D: TRBD2
CDR3: CASSSPSGRRETQYF
DNA: TGTGCCAGCAGTTCGCCCAGCGGGAGGAGGGAGACCCAGTACTTC

J: TRBJ2-3
V: TRBV18
size: -
D: -
CDR3: CASSRVGGGGTDTQYF
DNA: TGTGCCAGCTCACGGGTCGGCGGAGGGGGAACAGATACGCAGTATTTT

J: TRBJ2-6
V: TRBV19
size: -
D: TRBD1
CDR3: CASSIAGQGAGGANVLTF
DNA: TGTGCCAGTAGTATAGCAGGACAGGGGGCAGGTGGGGCCAACGTCCTGACTTTC

J: TRBJ2-7
V: TRBV5-1
size: -
D: -
CDR3: CASWDSSSYEQYF
DNA: TGCGCCAGCTGGGACTCCAGCTCCTACGAGCAGTACTTC

J: TRBJ2-5
V: TRBV29-1
size: -
D: TRBD1
CDR3: CSVETGGTETQYF
DNA: TGCAGCGTAGAAACAGGGGGGACGGAGACCCAGTACTTC

J: TRBJ2-1
V: TRBV5-1
size: -
D: -
CDR3: CASSLLRAVHYNEQFF
DNA: TGCGCCAGCAGCTTGCTCAGAGCGGTCCACTACAATGAGCAGTTCTTC

J: TRBJ1-2
V: TRBV28
size: -
D: -
CDR3: CASSLILSWNYGYTF
DNA: TGTGCCAGCAGTTTAATTCTCTCATGGAACTATGGCTACACCTTC

J: TRBJ1-2
V: TRBV6-1
size: -
D: -
CDR3: CASSAQQSVGGGYTF
DNA: TGTGCCAGCAGTGCCCAGCAGTCGGTTGGCGGGGGCTACACCTTC

J: TRBJ1-6
V: TRBV27
size: -
D: TRBD1
CDR3: CASRSRTGETPLHF
DNA: TGTGCCAGCAGGTCCCGGACAGGGGAGACACCCCTCCACTTT

J: TRBJ1-1
V: TRBV7-3
size: -
D: -
CDR3: CASSLQGHNTEAFF
DNA: TGTGCCAGCAGCTTGCAGGGTCATAACACTGAAGCTTTCTTT

J: TRBJ2-6
V: TRBV5-6
size: -
D: TRBD1
CDR3: CASSSIDRVGANVLTF
DNA: TGTGCCAGCAGCTCAATCGACAGGGTTGGGGCCAACGTCCTGACTTTC

J: TRBJ1-1
V: TRBV11-2
size: once
D: TRBD1
CDR3: CASSLDRLYRGGGNTEAFF
DNA: TGTGCCAGCAGCTTAGATCGTTTGTACAGGGGTGGAGGAAACACTGAAGCTTTCTTT

J: TRBJ2-5
V: TRBV28
size: -
D: -
CDR3: CASSLDRFQETQYF
DNA: TGTGCCAGCAGTTTGGACAGATTCCAAGAGACCCAGTACTTC

J: TRBJ2-1
V: TRBV28
size: once
D: -
CDR3: CASSLQGVIHEQFF
DNA: TGTGCCAGCAGTTTACAAGGGGTCATACATGAGCAGTTCTTC

J: TRBJ2-7
V: TRBV5-1
size: -
D: TRBD2
CDR3: CASQPLAGAYEQYF
DNA: TGCGCCAGCCAGCCACTAGCGGGTGCCTACGAGCAGTACTTC

J: TRBJ1-2
V: TRBV6-5
size: -
D: -
CDR3: CASSYGTVYGYTF
DNA: TGTGCCAGCAGTTACGGGACGGTCTATGGCTACACCTTC

J: TRBJ1-3
V: TRBV6-1
size: -
D: -
CDR3: CASRGDRTGNTIYF
DNA: TGTGCCAGCCGGGGGGATCGCACTGGAAACACCATATATTTT

J: TRBJ1-2
V: TRBV29-1
size: once
D: -
CDR3: CSVEPDSYGYTF
DNA: TGCAGCGTTGAACCGGACAGCTATGGCTACACCTTC

J: TRBJ2-1
V: TRBV2
size: -
D: -
CDR3: CASSEEGGSYNEQFF
DNA: TGTGCCAGCAGTGAAGAAGGCGGCTCCTACAATGAGCAGTTCTTC

J: TRBJ2-7
V: TRBV11-2
size: -
D: -
CDR3: CASSFVGSSYEQYF
DNA: TGTGCCAGCAGCTTTGTGGGGAGCTCCTACGAGCAGTACTTC